This T cell receptor beta chain was captured by sequencing in a study of cytomegalovirus exposure and HLA in healthy donors. The PCR had 60 Vbeta and 13 Jbeta primers. The method was immunoSEQ multiplex PCR; TCRdb's version includes in-frame clones alone and lacks a portion of them. This sample has 220,000 or so clones; about 77% occur once, and the top ten carry 1.8%. General study results and limits: Later, an analysis showed that TCR beta chains associated with HLA were more clonally expanded than others that were equally common. What was likely a sequencing artifact was a cluster of highly shared sequence variants. In a later analysis, TCR beta V- and J-gene trimming showed a link to a missense DCLRE1C variant.

In germline, CDR1 is SGHVS, CDR2 FQNEAQ. The V and J ends lost 4 bases and 2 bases respectively, with 11 bases between them. There are 14 residues in the CDR3. Comment on this clone: Its target is not known.

The V gene is TRBV7-8, the J gene TRBJ1-2, with a weak D call TRBD1 (5 bases). This TCR was recovered from a woman in her 30s in good health and CMV-seronegative. The sequenced material came from PBMCs. In nucleotides, the CDR3 is TGTGCCAGCAGCTCGGAAAGGGGCAACTATGGCTACACCTTC. Protein sequence: CASSSERGNYGYTF. Using reference TRBV7-8 and TRBJ1-2 for the parts outside the CDR3, the full variable domain is GAGVSQSPRYKVAKRGQDVALRCDPISGHVSLFWYQQALGQGPEFLTYFQNEAQLDKSGLPSDRFFAERPEGSVSTLKIQRTQQEDSAVYLCASSSERGNYGYTFGSGTRLTVV.